This TCR beta chain came from a study of blood T cell repertoires in COVID-19. Study-level background: T cells, B-cell-depleted T cells, or PBMCs supplied cDNA or gDNA.

Libraries were prepared by immunoSEQ multiplex PCR; TCRdb keeps only in-frame clonotypes and omits some of them. The repertoire holds 80,000 or so clones, with about 82% as singletons. This TCR came from a woman aged 55-70 years with acute or convalescent COVID-19. The sample consisted of peripheral blood.

CDR3 loop: CASSQDGRDFSYEQYF. CDR3 sequence (DNA): TGCGCCAGCAGCCAAGATGGCCGGGATTTCTCCTACGAGCAGTACTTC. The V call is TRBV4-1, the J call TRBJ2-7; TRBD2 is a possible D gene (5 bases). Between the trimmed V and J ends, which lost 0 bases and 0 bases, there was a span of 12 bases. There are 16 residues in the CDR3. Per germline, CDR1 MGHRA and CDR2 YSYEKL.